This TCR beta chain was captured in a study of T cell responses to AZD1222 COVID-19 vaccine. For the study at large: Samples with a second dose at about 4 or about 12 weeks were pooled together. The study, taken as a whole, reports: Mostly white British, mostly female donors; authors suggested clonal diversity may be underestimated. The study sampled repertoires only after the peak T cell response.

In regard to this clone: The antigen is undetermined.

The protocol was immunoSEQ multiplex PCR, while the TCRdb copy is restricted to in-frame clones and leaves out a portion. In the table there are roughly 150,000 clones, 92% of which are singletons. Losses at the gene ends were 2 bases for V and 4 bases for J; bases not matched to a gene: 7. The CDR3 runs to 16 residues. Germline V CDR1 and CDR2: SGHRS, YFSETQ. The source is an adult in good health. Sample: peripheral blood, taken on day 0 of AZD1222 vaccination. The chain couples TRBV5-1 to TRBJ2-3, with TRBD1 identical over 10 bases. CDR3: CASSLTGTGVADTQYF. CDR3 bases: TGCGCCAGCAGCTTAACCGGGACAGGGGTTGCAGATACGCAGTATTTT.